Each of the 29 T cell receptor beta chains below was sequenced from the same sample in a study of cytomegalovirus exposure and HLA in healthy donors. Amplification used 60 Vbeta primers and 13 Jbeta primers. Profiling relied on immunoSEQ multiplex PCR, and the TCRdb table lists in-frame clones only, not all of them. The sample carries hundreds of thousands of clones, more than 75% recorded once. Sequencing used PBMCs. The receptors stem from a girl aged 2 to 9 in good health and CMV-seronegative.

The chain carries TRBV5-1 and TRBJ2-3; D might be TRBD2 (6 bases). The CDR3 sequence is 15 residues long. Trimming took off 7 bases at V and 3 bases at J, with 18 bases between the two ends. Germline CDR1 SGHRS, CDR2 YFSETQ. The CDR3 bases are TGCGCCAGCGCGTCCGGCGGGATGGTGACAGATACGCAGTATTTT. This gives the protein CASASGGMVTDTQYF.

The chain links TRBV4-1 to TRBJ2-3, with D possibly TRBD1 on 5 matching bases. This CDR3 is 15 amino acids long. The V end lost 2 bases, the J end lost 6 bases, and 15 bases lay between the germline ends. Germline V lookup: CDR1 MGHRA, CDR2 YSYEKL. The CDR3, as DNA: TGCGCCAGCAGCCAAACTTCCAGGGCCCCGGATACGCAGTATTTT. Protein: CASSQTSRAPDTQYF.

This rearrangement joins TRBV29-1 to TRBJ1-1, with 7 bases identical to TRBD1. Germline V gene lookup returns CDR1 SQVTM and CDR2 ANQGSEA. The J segment lost 3 bases and the V segment lost 7 bases, leaving 8 bases of the junction unmatched. CDR3 length: 13 amino acids. CDR3 sequence (DNA): TGCAGCGATTTTAGACAGGGATACACTGAAGCTTTCTTT. Translated, it gives CSDFRQGYTEAFF.

This clone has just one count. The V and J genes are TRBV5-1 and TRBJ1-3, with D tentatively TRBD1 (6 bases). Looked up from germline, CDR1 is SGHRS and CDR2 is YFSETQ. The CDR3 extends over 17 amino acids. V was clipped by 0 bases and J by 3 bases, with 16 bases between them. CDR3 residues: CASSLEGGRGLGNTIYF. In DNA, the CDR3 is TGCGCCAGCAGCTTGGAGGGGGGGCGAGGTCTTGGAAACACCATATATTTT.

The chain links TRBV6-4 to TRBJ1-1; D ambiguous. Trimming removed 6 bases at V and 2 bases at J, with 10 bases between. The CDR3 sequence is 13 residues long. The V gene's germline CDR1 is MRHNA and CDR2 SNTAGT. The CDR3 protein is CASSLKYNTEAFF. The CDR3 DNA sequence: TGTGCCAGCAGCTTAAAATATAACACTGAAGCTTTCTTT.

The chain is built from TRBV23-1 and TRBJ2-7, with 7 bases identical to TRBD1. TRBV23-1 is designated an ORF whose function remains uncertain. V lost 8 bases and J lost 6; bases outside the gene matches: 4. The CDR3 runs 11 residues. The CDR3 here is CASGDRAEQYF. CDR3 sequence (DNA): TGCGCCAGCGGTGACAGGGCCGAGCAGTACTTC.

In its sample, this clone was seen a few times. The chain is built from TRBV28 and TRBJ1-1, with 7 bases that match TRBD1. CDR1 and CDR2 (germline): MDHEN, SYDVKM. V dropped 7 bases and J dropped 10; count of bases not matched to a gene: 9. The CDR3 length is 12 residues. The DNA for the CDR3 is TGTGCCAGCATCGGGACAGCCGGGGGAGCTTTCTTT. Translated: CASIGTAGGAFF. The full variable domain, rest sourced from reference TRBV28 and TRBJ1-1, is DVKVTQSSRYLVKRTGEKVFLECVQDMDHENMFWYRQDPGLGLRLIYFSYDVKMKEKGDIPEGYSVSREKKERFSLILESASTNQTSMYLCASIGTAGGAFFGQGTRLTVV.

This rearrangement joins TRBV30 to TRBJ1-2; 7 bases map to TRBD1. The CDR3 contains 12 residues. V was pared by 0 bases and J by 14 bases, with 9 bases of the junction left unmatched. CDR1 and CDR2 from the germline V gene are GTSNPN and SVGIG (reference sequence). The CDR3 reads CAWSVVIGTATF. DNA of the CDR3: TGTGCCTGGAGTGTCGTCATCGGGACAGCGACCTTC.

In its sample, this clone was seen once. The chain couples TRBV15 to TRBJ1-5; D perhaps matches TRBD1 (6 bases). V was pared by 0 bases and J by 3 bases, with 9 bases between. The CDR3 is made up of 15 amino acids. The germline gives CDR1 LNHNV, CDR2 YYDKDF (reference sequence). CDR3 region: CATSRDPGVNQPQHF. The CDR3 DNA sequence: TGTGCCACCAGCAGAGATCCAGGGGTCAATCAGCCCCAGCATTTT.

This clone has a handful of counts. This chain uses TRBV4-1 with TRBJ2-5; the match to TRBD1 covers 7 bases. This CDR3 comprises 17 residues. Germline CDR1 reads MGHRA; CDR2 reads YSYEKL. The J segment lost 0 bases and the V segment lost 4 bases, leaving 11 bases of the junction unmatched. The CDR3 sequence: CASSLGQFRGYQETQYF. DNA of the CDR3: TGCGCCAGCAGCCTAGGACAGTTCAGGGGGTACCAAGAGACCCAGTACTTC.

The chain employs TRBV25-1 and TRBJ2-3, with TRBD2 matching 16 bases. The CDR3 is 18 amino acids. Looked up from germline, CDR1 is MGHDK and CDR2 is SYGVNS. V trimming: 5 bases; J trimming: 3 bases; junction bases outside the gene matches: 8. CDR3 sequence reads: CASSPGLAGGNPTDTQYF. The CDR3 region has the DNA TGTGCCAGCAGTCCGGGACTAGCGGGAGGGAACCCTACAGATACGCAGTATTTT.

The V gene is TRBV5-1, the J gene TRBJ1-2; the D gene is possibly TRBD1 (6 bases). CDR3 length: 15 residues. V gave up 1 base and J gave up 5 bases, with 15 bases separating them. Per the germline V gene, CDR1 is SGHRS and CDR2 is YFSETQ. In nucleotides, the CDR3 is TGCGCCAGCAGCTTGAGCGGACAGACCCTTTATGGCTACACCTTC. It codes for CASSLSGQTLYGYTF.

The V and J genes are TRBV7-9 and TRBJ1-5, with D possibly matching TRBD1 (5 bases). The CDR3 spans 14 residues. Germline CDR1 is SEHNR and CDR2 is FQNEAQ (reference sequence). V gave up 4 bases and J gave up 0 bases, with 7 bases separating them. The CDR3 bases are TGTGCCAGCAGCTCGACAGCTAGCAATCAGCCCCAGCATTTT. Residues: CASSSTASNQPQHF.

The J gene is TRBJ2-1, the V gene TRBV10-3; the D gene is possibly TRBD2 (6 bases). The CDR3 has 16 residues. CDR1 ENHRY and CDR2 SYGVKD come from the germline V gene. The V end was cut by 5 bases, the J end by 0 bases, with 14 bases between. The CDR3 region is CAISISAGTSYNEQFF. DNA for the CDR3: TGTGCCATCAGTATTAGCGCGGGGACCTCCTACAATGAGCAGTTCTTC.

The rearrangement joins TRBV13 to TRBJ1-2; TRBD1 is a possible D gene (6 bases). Germline V gene lookup returns CDR1 PRHDT and CDR2 FYEKMQ (reference sequence). The CDR3 is 15 amino acids. The V and J ends lost 5 bases and 8 bases respectively, with 21 bases between them. The CDR3 protein is CASSPQIGQGRGYTF. CDR3 nucleotides: TGTGCCAGCAGCCCACAGATTGGTCAGGGGCGAGGCTACACCTTC.

V and J are TRBV5-4 and TRBJ1-1; 9 bases align to TRBD1. The V segment lost 4 bases and the J segment 10 bases; nucleotides outside the gene matches: 8. The CDR3 is made up of 13 amino acids. Germline V gene lookup returns CDR1 SGHNT and CDR2 YYREEE (reference sequence). The CDR3 bases are TGTGCCAGCAGCCCCACCGGGACAGGGATAGCTTTCTTT. This translates into CASSPTGTGIAFF. Full variable domain (outside the CDR3, taken from reference TRBV5-4 and TRBJ1-1): ETGVTQSPTHLIKTRGQQVTLRCSSQSGHNTVSWYQQALGQGPQFIFQYYREEENGRGNFPPRFSGLQFPNYSSELNVNALELDDSALYLCASSPTGTGIAFFGQGTRLTVV.

This chain links TRBV19 with TRBJ1-1, with 10 nucleotides matching TRBD1. CDR3 size: 14 residues. V gave up 7 bases and J gave up 4 bases; unmatched junction bases: 6. The germline CDR1 and CDR2 sequences are LNHDA and SQIVND (reference sequence). The CDR3 loop is CASIPWTGGTEAFF. The CDR3 coding sequence is TGTGCCAGTATCCCCTGGACAGGGGGCACTGAAGCTTTCTTT.

This clone was found a few times. The chain uses TRBV9 and TRBJ1-4, with D maybe TRBD1 (5 bases). The CDR3 runs to 15 residues. The germline V gene encodes CDR1 SGDLS and CDR2 YYNGEE. The V end was cut by 4 bases, the J end by 8 bases, with 18 bases between. Written as DNA, the CDR3 is TGTGCCAGCAGCCCCACGGAGGGGAAGGCCGAAAAACTGTTTTTT. The encoded protein is CASSPTEGKAEKLFF.

The chain combines TRBV27 with TRBJ1-1; weak D call: TRBD1 (5 bases). Looked up from germline, CDR1 is MNHEY and CDR2 is SMNVEV (reference sequence). V lost 6 bases, J lost 5 bases, and 22 bases lay in between. The CDR3 is made up of 16 amino acids. CDR3 DNA: TGTGCCAGCAGACCCCCGTGGGGCGGGGTCGGGACTGAAGCTTTCTTT. It encodes CASRPPWGGVGTEAFF.

This sequence joins TRBV27 and TRBJ1-1; 8 bases are a match to TRBD1. CDR3 length: 16 amino acids. CDR1 is MNHEY and CDR2 is SMNVEV in the germline V gene (reference sequence). V was clipped by 5 bases and J by 1 base; unmatched bases: 9. The CDR3 is CASSPWTGLTNTEAFF. Written as DNA, the CDR3 is TGTGCCAGCAGTCCCTGGACAGGGCTGACGAACACTGAAGCTTTCTTT.

V usage is TRBV19 and J usage is TRBJ2-5, with 8 bases aligning to TRBD1. The V gene's germline CDR1 is LNHDA and CDR2 SQIVND (reference sequence). The CDR3 covers 13 residues. V shed 7 bases and J 6 bases; nucleotides not matched to a gene: 7. The CDR3 region is CASTNSGGQTQYF. CDR3 DNA sequence: TGTGCCAGTACCAACTCAGGGGGCCAGACCCAGTACTTC. Full variable domain (remainder filled in from reference TRBV19 and TRBJ2-5): DGGITQSPKYLFRKEGQNVTLSCEQNLNHDAMYWYRQDPGQGLRLIYYSQIVNDFQKGDIAEGYSVSREKKESFPLTVTSAQKNPTAFYLCASTNSGGQTQYFGPGTRLLVL.

V gene TRBV18 combines with J gene TRBJ2-7; TRBD1 agrees at 7 bases. This CDR3 has 16 residues. V was clipped by 3 bases and J by 1 base; unmatched bases: 9. Per germline, CDR1 KGHSH and CDR2 LQKENI. The CDR3 bases are TGTGCCAGCTCACCCGTTGGGGACAGCGTTTCCTACGAGCAGTACTTC. Its translation is CASSPVGDSVSYEQYF.

V usage is TRBV5-6 and J usage is TRBJ1-2; no clear D. The CDR3 runs to 15 residues. V gave up 4 bases and J gave up 6 bases, with 19 bases separating them. CDR1 and CDR2 (germline): SGHDT, YYEEEE. CDR3 protein: CASSPNFPGRDGYTF. CDR3 DNA sequence: TGTGCCAGCAGCCCTAATTTTCCGGGGAGAGATGGCTACACCTTC.

The chain joins TRBV18 to TRBJ2-1; 9 bases line up with TRBD2. Germline V lookup: CDR1 KGHSH, CDR2 LQKENI. The CDR3 spans 15 residues. J gave up 10 bases and V 3 bases, and 10 bases lay outside the gene matches. The CDR3 region has the DNA TGTGCCAGCTCACCTGAAAATAGCGGGAGTCCCGAGCAGTTCTTC. Amino acid sequence: CASSPENSGSPEQFF.

The rearrangement joins TRBV12-5 to TRBJ1-1; D is undetermined. This CDR3 contains 14 residues. The germline V gene encodes CDR1 LGHNT and CDR2 FRNRAP. The V end lost 6 bases, the J end lost 0 bases, and 11 bases lay between the germline ends. DNA for the CDR3: TGTGCTAGTGGGAGGTATAAGATGAACACTGAAGCTTTCTTT. This sequence encodes CASGRYKMNTEAFF.

On this clone itself: Distinct nucleotide sequences in the sample also encode this CDR3. The chain uses TRBV5-1 and TRBJ1-5; D is undetermined. Trimming removed 1 base from V and 2 bases from J, with 4 bases in between. The CDR3 covers 13 residues. Germline values: CDR1 SGHRS, CDR2 YFSETQ. The CDR3 bases are TGCGCCAGCAGCTTGACAGGCAATCAGCCCCAGCATTTT. Translation gives CASSLTGNQPQHF.

The rearrangement uses TRBV9 and TRBJ2-1, with 9 bases fitting TRBD2. The CDR3 covers 15 residues. Unmatched junction bases numbered 7, after V lost 5 bases and J lost 4 bases. The germline V gene encodes CDR1 SGDLS and CDR2 YYNGEE. This CDR3 reads CASSASGGLYNEQFF. CDR3 nucleotides: TGTGCCAGCAGTGCAAGCGGGGGGCTTTACAATGAGCAGTTCTTC.

This chain uses TRBV7-3 with TRBJ2-6; D may be TRBD1 (5 bases). The germline gives CDR1 SGHTA, CDR2 FQGTGA. This CDR3 contains 15 residues. The germline V and J ends were trimmed by 4 bases and 2 bases, with 9 bases remaining between them. CDR3 residues: CASSYLGAGANVLTF. The CDR3 bases are TGTGCCAGCAGCTACCTAGGGGCTGGGGCCAACGTCCTGACTTTC.

V gene TRBV7-2 combines with J gene TRBJ2-1; 7 nucleotides match TRBD2. J lost 7 bases, V lost 2 bases, and 11 bases had no gene match. The germline CDR1 and CDR2 sequences are SGHTA and FQGNSA. The length of the CDR3 is 16 residues. The CDR3 here is CASSLIGGGPGNEQFF. As DNA, the CDR3 is TGTGCCAGCAGCTTAATTGGGGGAGGGCCTGGGAATGAGCAGTTCTTC.